A selection of T cell receptor beta chains follows, all from one sample in a study of T-cell reconstitution after alpha-beta-depleted transplantation in children. TCRdb called the PCR reads again in MiXCR, with one record for every CDR3 protein. The sample consists of 15,000 to 20,000 distinct CDR3 sequences, just over 5% of them appearing once. The sample consisted of PBMCs, taken before TCRalphabeta/CD19-depleted stem cell transplant. Receptors originate from a boy aged 5-17 years with acute lymphoblastic leukemia, due to receive a stem cell transplant. The CDR3 runs from the conserved cysteine through the conserved F or W. Fields, in order: V gene, D gene, J gene, clone size, CDR3 DNA, CDR3 protein. The D gene is left open where the match is weak. The size of a clone is reported for some rows only, either as once, few or many, or as a class for expanded clones.

V: TRBV12-3/TRBV12-4
D: -
J: TRBJ1-6
size: many
DNA: TGTGCCAGCAGCCTCCTAGGGCCCAAGAATAATTCACCCCTCCACTTT
CDR3: CASSLLGPKNNSPLHF

V: TRBV12-3/TRBV12-4
D: -
J: TRBJ2-1
size: -
DNA: TGTGCCAGCAGTTTGAAGTCAGCGCTCGCCAATGAGCAGTTC
CDR3: CASSLKSALANEQF

V: TRBV9
D: TRBD1
J: TRBJ1-1
size: many
DNA: TGTGCCAGCAGCCCTGAAGGGACAGGGATGTGGACTGAAGCTTTCTTT
CDR3: CASSPEGTGMWTEAFF

V: TRBV11-2
D: -
J: TRBJ1-2
size: many
DNA: TGTGCCCGACGTCCGGGGTCCTATGGCTACACCTTC
CDR3: CARRPGSYGYTF

V: TRBV29-1
D: TRBD1
J: TRBJ1-2
size: many
DNA: TGCAGCGTCCTGGACAGGAACTATGGCTACACCTTC
CDR3: CSVLDRNYGYTF

V: TRBV4-3
D: -
J: TRBJ2-1
size: many
DNA: TGCGCCAGCAGCCAAGTGTTTCGGGTGAATGAGCAGTTCTTC
CDR3: CASSQVFRVNEQFF

V: TRBV2
D: -
J: TRBJ2-3
size: many
DNA: TGTGCCAGCAGCCCGACAGATACGCAGTATTTT
CDR3: CASSPTDTQYF

V: TRBV4-2
D: -
J: TRBJ2-7
size: many
DNA: TGTGCCAGCAGCCAAGATACTAGCCTCTACGAGCAGTACTTC
CDR3: CASSQDTSLYEQYF

V: TRBV3-1
D: -
J: TRBJ1-5
size: medium-sized
DNA: TGTGCCAGCAGCCAAGGGGACCTACTAAGGGAGAAACATTTT
CDR3: CASSQGDLLREKHF

V: TRBV5-5
D: TRBD1
J: TRBJ2-2
size: many
DNA: TGTGCCAGCAGCATAGGGACAGCCAACACCGGGGAGCTGTTTTTT
CDR3: CASSIGTANTGELFF

V: TRBV19
D: -
J: TRBJ2-7
size: few
DNA: TGTGCCCCCAATAACAGGGCCCCCTACGAGCAGTACTTC
CDR3: CAPNNRAPYEQYF

V: TRBV11-2
D: -
J: TRBJ1-2
size: many
DNA: TGTGCCAGCAGCGAGGGGACAAACTATGGCTACACCTTC
CDR3: CASSEGTNYGYTF

V: TRBV7-2
D: TRBD1
J: TRBJ2-1
size: many
DNA: TGTGCCAGCAGCTTAGTACGGACAGGCGTAAATGAGCAGTTCTTC
CDR3: CASSLVRTGVNEQFF

V: TRBV12-3/TRBV12-4
D: -
J: TRBJ1-3
size: many
DNA: TGTGCCAGCAGTTTTAGGGGGTCTGGAAACACCATATATTTT
CDR3: CASSFRGSGNTIYF

V: TRBV12-3/TRBV12-4
D: -
J: TRBJ2-7
size: many
DNA: TGTGCCAGCAGTTTTATACCCTACGAGCAGTACTTC
CDR3: CASSFIPYEQYF

V: TRBV12-3/TRBV12-4
D: -
J: TRBJ1-4
size: medium-sized
DNA: TGTGCCAGCAGTTTTAGGGGGAATGAAAAACTGTTTTTT
CDR3: CASSFRGNEKLFF

V: TRBV5-6
D: TRBD2
J: TRBJ2-3
size: -
DNA: TGTGCCATCAGCTCCGGGAGGGTTTGGGGGTACACAGATACGCAGTATTTT
CDR3: CAISSGRVWGYTDTQYF

V: TRBV7-6
D: TRBD1
J: TRBJ1-2
size: many
DNA: TGTGCCAGCAGCGACAGGGGTAACTATGGCTACACCTTC
CDR3: CASSDRGNYGYTF

V: TRBV7-2
D: -
J: TRBJ2-5
size: many
DNA: TGTGCCAGCAACCTCATGTTAGGAGTAGGAGAGACCCAGTACTTC
CDR3: CASNLMLGVGETQYF

V: TRBV2
D: -
J: TRBJ2-5
size: many
DNA: TGTGCCAGCAGTGTTTTCGAGACCCAGTACTTC
CDR3: CASSVFETQYF

V: TRBV11-2
D: -
J: TRBJ2-7
size: many
DNA: TGTGCCAGCAGCCACGGCCCCGGGGGGTACTTC
CDR3: CASSHGPGGYF

V: TRBV6-2/TRBV6-3
D: -
J: TRBJ1-2
size: many
DNA: TGTGCCAGCCGGGACGGCACTGACTATGGCTACACCTTC
CDR3: CASRDGTDYGYTF

V: TRBV19
D: TRBD1
J: TRBJ1-1
size: many
DNA: TGTGCCAGTAGTTTGTTGTGGGACAGGGGAGTCCCTGAAGCTTTCTTT
CDR3: CASSLLWDRGVPEAFF

V: TRBV7-6
D: -
J: TRBJ1-1
size: many
DNA: TGTGCCAGCAGCACCGGGGTGGGGGGCACTGAAGCTTTCTTT
CDR3: CASSTGVGGTEAFF

V: TRBV28
D: TRBD1
J: TRBJ2-1
size: many
DNA: TGTGCCAGCAGTTTAGGGACAGAGAATGAGCAGTTCTTC
CDR3: CASSLGTENEQFF

V: TRBV5-5
D: -
J: TRBJ1-2
size: many
DNA: TGTGCCAGCAGCTTGAACAGCTTGGCCTATGGCTACACCTTC
CDR3: CASSLNSLAYGYTF

V: TRBV6-1
D: -
J: TRBJ1-5
size: -
DNA: TGTGCCAGCAGTGAAGAGTTTGGGGGAAATAGCAATCAGCCCCAGCATTTT
CDR3: CASSEEFGGNSNQPQHF

V: TRBV4-1
D: TRBD2
J: TRBJ2-5
size: many
DNA: TGCGCCAGCAGCCAAGGACACGGGGGAGGGAAGACCCAGTACTTC
CDR3: CASSQGHGGGKTQYF